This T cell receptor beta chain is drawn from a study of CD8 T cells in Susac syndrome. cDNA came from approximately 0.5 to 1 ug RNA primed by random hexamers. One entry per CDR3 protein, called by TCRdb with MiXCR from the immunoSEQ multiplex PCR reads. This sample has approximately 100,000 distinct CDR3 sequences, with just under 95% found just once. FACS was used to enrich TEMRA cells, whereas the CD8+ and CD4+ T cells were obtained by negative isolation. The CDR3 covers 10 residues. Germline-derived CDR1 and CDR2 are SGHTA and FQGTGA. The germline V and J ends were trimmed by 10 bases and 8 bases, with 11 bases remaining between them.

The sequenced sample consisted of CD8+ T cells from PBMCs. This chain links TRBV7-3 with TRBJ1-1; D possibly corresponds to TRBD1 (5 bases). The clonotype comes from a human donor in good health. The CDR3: CAILWTEAFF. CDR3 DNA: TGTGCCATCCTGTGGACAGAAGCTTTCTTT.